One and the same sample provided the 32 T cell receptor beta chains below, sequenced in a study of OX40 agonist ivuxolimab in advanced cancers. The protocol was immunoSEQ multiplex PCR, while the TCRdb copy is restricted to in-frame clones and leaves out a portion. Of roughly 34,000 clones in the sample, 65% to 75% were seen once. The specimen comprised CD4+ or CD8+ T cells sorted from blood, sampled in a trial of the OX40 agonist ivuxolimab. The receptor source for this set is an adult with an advanced solid tumor such as melanoma, head and neck, liver or kidney cancer.

The V gene is TRBV2, the J gene TRBJ2-7, with 8 nucleotides matching TRBD1. This CDR3 has 13 amino acids. Trimming took 9 bases from V and 2 from J; bases not matched to a gene: 6. CDR1 and CDR2 (germline): SNHLY, FYNNEI. CDR3 loop: CASRGTGPYEQYF. The CDR3 DNA sequence: TGTGCCAGTAGAGGGACAGGCCCCTACGAGCAGTACTTC.

This clone appeared a few times. The J gene is TRBJ1-5, the V gene TRBV30, with D maybe TRBD1 (5 bases). Germline V gene lookup returns CDR1 GTSNPN and CDR2 SVGIG (reference sequence). The CDR3 extends over 15 amino acids. Trimming took off 1 base at V and 6 bases at J, with 16 bases between the two ends. CDR3 in amino acids: CAWSAQSVRGQPQHF. The CDR3 DNA sequence: TGTGCCTGGAGTGCGCAATCCGTAAGGGGTCAGCCCCAGCATTTT. Full variable domain (outside the CDR3, taken from reference TRBV30 and TRBJ1-5): SQTIHQWPATLVQPVGSPLSLECTVEGTSNPNLYWYRQAAGRGLQLLFYSVGIGQISSEVPQNLSASRPQDRQFILSSKKLLLSDSGFYLCAWSAQSVRGQPQHFGDGTRLSIL.

On this clone itself: Different DNA sequences within this sample yield the same CDR3. This rearrangement joins TRBV7-2 to TRBJ1-2; D unclear. V lost 0 bases and J 3 bases, leaving 5 bases between the germline ends. The CDR3 has 13 amino acids. Germline CDR1 reads SGHTA; CDR2 reads FQGNSA. CDR3 DNA sequence: TGTGCCAGCAGCTTAGCGGGCTACTATGGCTACACCTTC. Translation gives CASSLAGYYGYTF.

As to this clone: Given a much more abundant clone one base away, this may be a read error. Distinct nucleotide sequences in the sample also encode this CDR3. The rearrangement uses TRBV19 and TRBJ2-2; 9 nucleotides match TRBD1. Germline assignment: CDR1 LNHDA and CDR2 SQIVND (reference sequence). The CDR3 totals 15 residues. Unmatched junction bases numbered 3, after V lost 6 bases and J lost 1 base. CDR3 residues: CASSSGQGNTGELFF. As DNA, the CDR3 is TGTGCCAGTAGCTCGGGACAGGGGAACACCGGGGAGCTGTTTTTT.

The V gene is TRBV5-6, the J gene TRBJ2-3; D is unresolved. Germline CDR1 is SGHDT and CDR2 is YYEEEE. The length of the CDR3 is 12 residues. Trimming pared 3 bases from V and 6 bases from J, leaving 8 bases between. CDR3: CASSWRRDTQYF. The CDR3 nucleotides read TGTGCCAGCAGCTGGCGACGGGATACGCAGTATTTT.

The chain couples TRBV2 to TRBJ2-3; 13 bases match TRBD2. The V gene end was trimmed by 6 bases and the J gene end by 2 bases; junction bases not matched to a gene: 5. Germline-derived CDR1 and CDR2 are SNHLY and FYNNEI. The CDR3 length is 16 residues. The CDR3 sequence is CASRRLAGGYTDTQYF. CDR3 coding DNA: TGTGCCAGCAGGAGACTAGCGGGGGGTTACACAGATACGCAGTATTTT.

The chain is built from TRBV29-1 and TRBJ2-1; D gene ambiguous. In germline, CDR1 is SQVTM, CDR2 ANQGSEA. The CDR3 has 12 residues. V was shortened by 8 bases and J by 4 bases, with 12 bases between the two germline ends. CDR3 sequence: CSLSLTYNEQFF. The CDR3 DNA follows: TGCAGCCTCAGCTTAACATACAATGAGCAGTTCTTC.

The rearrangement joins TRBV7-2 to TRBJ2-5; D may correspond to TRBD1 or TRBD2 (6 bases each). CDR3 length: 15 residues. V was shortened by 1 base and J by 3 bases, with 12 bases between the two germline ends. CDR1 and CDR2 (germline): SGHTA, FQGNSA. The CDR3 DNA sequence: TGTGCCAGCAGCTTAGGGGGGGCGGAGGAAGAGACCCAGTACTTC. It encodes CASSLGGAEEETQYF.

In the case of this clone: A far larger clone is only one base removed, so a read error is likely. CDR3 sequence: CASSEGAGVNQPQHF. CDR3 bases: TGTGCCAGCAGTGAGGGGGCGGGGGTCAATCAGCCCCAGCATTTT. V and J are TRBV4-2 and TRBJ1-5; 7 positions match TRBD1. This CDR3 is built from 15 residues. The germline gives CDR1 LGHNA, CDR2 YNFKEQ. With 6 bases clipped from V and 3 bases from J, the junction kept 8 bases outside the gene matches.

The V gene is TRBV27, the J gene TRBJ1-6, with D uncertain. V was clipped by 5 bases and J by 10 bases, with 18 bases between them. Per the germline V gene, CDR1 is MNHEY and CDR2 is SMNVEV (reference sequence). CDR3 length equals 15 residues. CDR3 in amino acids: CASSPLTGNHSPLHF. CDR3 nucleotide sequence: TGTGCCAGCAGTCCCTTGACTGGTAATCACTCACCCCTCCACTTT.

The J gene is TRBJ2-1, the V gene TRBV30; TRBD1 agrees at 7 bases. From germline, CDR1 is GTSNPN and CDR2 SVGIG (reference sequence). V lost 2 bases and J lost 3; bases outside the gene matches: 4. The CDR3 covers 14 residues. Written as DNA, the CDR3 is TGTGCCTGGAGTCTGGGACAGTTCTACAATGAGCAGTTCTTC. This translates into CAWSLGQFYNEQFF.

The rearrangement joins TRBV11-3 to TRBJ2-3; D is unresolved. This CDR3 spans 13 amino acids. Germline CDR1 and CDR2: SGHNT and YENEEA. Trimming took off 7 bases at V and 5 bases at J, with 13 bases between the two ends. Here the CDR3 DNA reads TGTGCCAGCAAAAGGTCATCTGGAGATACGCAGTATTTT. This codes for CASKRSSGDTQYF.

This chain uses TRBV30 with TRBJ2-3, with 7 bases identical to TRBD1. Germline V gene lookup returns CDR1 GTSNPN and CDR2 SVGIG (reference sequence). The ends lost 0 bases at V and 3 bases at J; junction bases unmatched: 6. The CDR3 spans 15 residues. CDR3 nucleotides: TGTGCCTGGAGTGTACGGGGACAGCTTACAGATACGCAGTATTTT. It codes for CAWSVRGQLTDTQYF.

The chain carries TRBV11-2 and TRBJ2-5; D may be TRBD1 (5 bases). Germline V gives CDR1 SGHAT, CDR2 FQNNGV. CDR3 length: 14 amino acids. V was cut by 5 bases and J by 5 bases, with 15 bases left in between. CDR3 amino acids: CASSPGHGGETQYF. CDR3 DNA sequence: TGTGCCAGCAGCCCCGGACACGGTGGTGAGACCCAGTACTTC.

This clone was detected only once. In nucleotides, the CDR3 is TGTGCCAGCAGCTCGGGACTAGCGGGGTCAACGCAGTATTTT. It yields the protein CASSSGLAGSTQYF. The rearrangement uses TRBV5-6 and TRBJ2-3, with TRBD2 identical over 13 bases. This CDR3 is 14 amino acids long. In germline, CDR1 is SGHDT, CDR2 YYEEEE. J lost 9 bases, V lost 3 bases, and 4 bases had no gene match.

The chain uses TRBV10-3 and TRBJ1-2; D unclear. CDR3 length: 12 residues. Deletions cut 11 bases from V and 0 bases from J, with 10 bases between. Per the germline V gene, CDR1 is ENHRY and CDR2 is SYGVKD. CDR3 in amino acids: CASEGTNYGYTF. CDR3 in DNA: TGTGCCTCGGAAGGGACTAACTATGGCTACACCTTC.

The V and J genes are TRBV19 and TRBJ1-1, with 7 bases aligning to TRBD1. Trimming took 4 bases from V and 0 from J; bases not matched to a gene: 2. From germline, CDR1 is LNHDA and CDR2 SQIVND (reference sequence). The CDR3 has 14 residues. Here the CDR3 reads CASSKGQMNTEAFF. The CDR3 nucleotides read TGTGCCAGTAGTAAGGGACAGATGAACACTGAAGCTTTCTTT.

This chain joins TRBV25-1 and TRBJ2-5; the D call may be TRBD1 or TRBD2 (5 bases each). The CDR3 spans 15 residues. The ends were cut back, 6 bases at V and 2 bases at J, with 16 bases in the middle. Germline assignment: CDR1 MGHDK and CDR2 SYGVNS. As DNA, the CDR3 is TGTGCCAGCAGCCCAAGCGGCAGGGCGCAAGAGACCCAGTACTTC. Protein sequence: CASSPSGRAQETQYF.

This chain uses TRBV2 with TRBJ2-5; 9 bases align to TRBD2. CDR1 is SNHLY and CDR2 is FYNNEI in the germline V gene. The CDR3 consists of 13 residues. V trimming: 7 bases; J trimming: 2 bases; junction bases outside the gene matches: 2. CDR3 sequence: CASKRGEQETQYF. The CDR3 DNA reads TGTGCCAGCAAGCGGGGGGAACAAGAGACCCAGTACTTC.

The chain couples TRBV27 to TRBJ1-1; D may be TRBD1 (5 bases). The CDR3 sequence is 16 residues long. Germline-derived CDR1 and CDR2 are MNHEY and SMNVEV (reference sequence). Trimming took 3 bases from V and 0 from J, leaving 14 bases between them. The CDR3 region is CASSFGGPGMNTEAFF. The CDR3 region has the DNA TGTGCCAGCAGTTTCGGGGGTCCCGGAATGAACACTGAAGCTTTCTTT.

This clone is classed as medium-sized. V usage is TRBV5-1 and J usage is TRBJ2-1; 11 nucleotides match TRBD2. From germline, CDR1 is SGHRS and CDR2 YFSETQ. This CDR3 has 14 residues. V was pared by 4 bases and J by 7 bases, with 4 bases of the junction left unmatched. The CDR3 DNA follows: TGCGCCAGCAGCCCTGGGACTAGCGGAAATGAGCAGTTCTTC. Residues: CASSPGTSGNEQFF.

A remark on this clone: At one end, the junction sequence differs from germline, possibly due to a read error. This rearrangement joins TRBV19 to TRBJ1-1; a weak D match, TRBD1 (5 bases). The CDR3 runs to 13 residues. Germline assignment: CDR1 LNHDA and CDR2 SQIVND (reference sequence). The CDR3 DNA reads as TGTGCCAGTAGTATGGGACGGAACGCTGAAGCTTTCTTT. Amino acid sequence: CASSMGRNAEAFF.

V is TRBV7-2 and J is TRBJ1-1; no clear D gene. Trimming shortened V by 3 bases and J by 0 bases, and 14 bases separated the two germline ends. The CDR3 totals 16 residues. From germline, CDR1 is SGHTA and CDR2 FQGNSA. The CDR3 sequence: CASSFVAGLMNTEAFF. CDR3 bases: TGTGCCAGCAGCTTCGTGGCAGGCTTGATGAACACTGAAGCTTTCTTT.

This sequence joins TRBV27 and TRBJ1-4; 10 bases fit TRBD1. This CDR3 region has 16 residues. Per the germline V gene, CDR1 is MNHEY and CDR2 is SMNVEV (reference sequence). V was clipped by 5 bases and J by 7 bases; unmatched bases: 10. CDR3 residues: CASSPGSGTGVEKLFF. The CDR3 DNA follows: TGTGCCAGCAGTCCAGGCTCCGGGACAGGGGTTGAAAAACTGTTTTTT.

This clone was picked up one time. The chain combines TRBV5-4 with TRBJ2-2; 8 bases align to TRBD1. The CDR3 length is 16 residues. CDR1 and CDR2 (germline): SGHNT, YYREEE (reference sequence). Trimming removed 2 bases from V and 5 bases from J; junction bases left unmatched: 8. The CDR3 DNA follows: TGTGCCAGCAGCTTCATAGGACAGGGTAATACCGGGGAGCTGTTTTTT. Translation: CASSFIGQGNTGELFF.

V is TRBV2 and J is TRBJ1-6, with D unclear. This CDR3 has 15 residues. The V and J ends lost 6 bases and 10 bases respectively, with 19 bases between them. CDR1 and CDR2 (germline): SNHLY, FYNNEI. For the CDR3, the DNA is TGTGCCAGCAGCCCCTCGGCGGTTACGGGGTCACCCCTCCACTTT. This sequence encodes CASSPSAVTGSPLHF. The whole variable domain, remainder taken from reference TRBV2 and TRBJ1-6, is EPEVTQTPSHQVTQMGQEVILRCVPISNHLYFYWYRQILGQKVEFLVSFYNNEISEKSEIFDDQFSVERPDGSNFTLKIRSTKLEDSAMYFCASSPSAVTGSPLHFGNGTRLTVT.

Within the sample, this clone is medium-sized (0.01 to 0.1%). The chain carries TRBV5-4 and TRBJ2-3, with a tentative D call TRBD1 (5 bases). Looked up from germline, CDR1 is SGHNT and CDR2 is YYREEE (reference sequence). This CDR3 has 16 residues. Between the trimmed V and J ends, which lost 0 bases and 0 bases, there was a span of 11 bases. The CDR3 sequence: CASSLEGAFSTDTQYF. For the CDR3, the DNA is TGTGCCAGCAGCTTGGAAGGGGCCTTTAGCACAGATACGCAGTATTTT. Full variable domain (rest looked up from reference TRBV5-4 and TRBJ2-3): ETGVTQSPTHLIKTRGQQVTLRCSSQSGHNTVSWYQQALGQGPQFIFQYYREEENGRGNFPPRFSGLQFPNYSSELNVNALELDDSALYLCASSLEGAFSTDTQYFGPGTRLTVL.

The chain combines TRBV5-1 with TRBJ1-4, with D unclear. The CDR3 spans 15 residues. The V end lost 1 base, the J end lost 0 bases, and 7 bases lay between the germline ends. Germline V CDR1 and CDR2: SGHRS, YFSETQ. Here the CDR3 DNA reads TGCGCCAGCAGCTTGCTGGGCTCAACTAATGAAAAACTGTTTTTT. Its translation: CASSLLGSTNEKLFF. Full variable domain (rest looked up from reference TRBV5-1 and TRBJ1-4): KAGVTQTPRYLIKTRGQQVTLSCSPISGHRSVSWYQQTPGQGLQFLFEYFSETQRNKGNFPGRFSGRQFSNSRSEMNVSTLELGDSALYLCASSLLGSTNEKLFFGSGTQLSVL.

The chain has TRBV19 and TRBJ2-1; tentative D call: TRBD1 (6 bases). The germline V and J ends were trimmed by 6 bases and 6 bases, with 15 bases remaining between them. The germline CDR1 and CDR2 sequences are LNHDA and SQIVND (reference sequence). The length of the CDR3 is 14 residues. CDR3 nucleotides: TGTGCCAGTAGGAGGGTGGGGACACTCAATGAGCAGTTCTTC. It encodes CASRRVGTLNEQFF.

This clone has just a few counts. The CDR3 nucleotides are TGCAGCGTTGAGTGGCCAGCTGGGGCCAACGTCCTGACTTTC. Translated, it gives CSVEWPAGANVLTF. The chain employs TRBV29-1 and TRBJ2-6; no reliable D call. Germline loops: CDR1 SQVTM, CDR2 ANQGSEA. V lost 3 bases and J 2 bases, leaving 8 bases between the germline ends. The CDR3 contains 14 residues. Drawing the rest from reference TRBV29-1 and TRBJ2-6, the complete variable domain is SAVISQKPSRDICQRGTSLTIQCQVDSQVTMMFWYRQQPGQSLTLIATANQGSEATYESGFVIDKFPISRPNLTFSTLTVSNMSPEDSSIYLCSVEWPAGANVLTFGAGSRLTVL.

This rearrangement joins TRBV9 to TRBJ1-3; no clear D. Trimming left V 3 bases short and J 3 bases short, with 7 bases between. CDR1 is SGDLS, CDR2 YYNGEE, per germline. CDR3 length: 13 amino acids. CDR3 sequence reads: CASSEQFGNTIYF. DNA of the CDR3: TGTGCCAGCAGCGAACAGTTTGGAAACACCATATATTTT.

V and J are TRBV4-1 and TRBJ2-7, with D tentatively TRBD2 (6 bases). Germline-derived CDR1 and CDR2 are MGHRA and YSYEKL. The CDR3 consists of 16 residues. V was trimmed by 0 bases and J by 0 bases, leaving 12 bases between them. The CDR3 is CASSQEWGVSSYEQYF. CDR3 nucleotides: TGCGCCAGCAGCCAAGAATGGGGGGTAAGCTCCTACGAGCAGTACTTC.